This passage covers 28 T cell receptor beta chains from one sample sequenced in a study of neoadjuvant nivolumab and ipilimumab in lung cancer (dated by TCRdb to the early 2020s). The library was built by means of the immunoSEQ multiplex PCR assay. TCRdb stores this immuneACCESS table with in-frame sequences only. Part of the clones is absent; in the studies checked, under half of the shortfall reflects unresolved V genes, and no reason is known for the rest. The sample table records about 6,000 clones; about 61% of these occur just once. The ten largest clones add up to about 14% of the sample. The time point label corresponds to: at surgical resection after neoadjuvant nivolumab +/- ipilimumab. Sequenced material: tumor tissue, taken after neoadjuvant nivolumab, alone or with ipilimumab, at or shortly before surgery. The receptors were gathered from an adult with non-small cell lung cancer.

The V and J genes are TRBV14 and TRBJ2-5; perhaps TRBD1 as D (6 bases). Trimming took off 1 base at V and 5 bases at J, with 14 bases between the two ends. The germline CDR1 and CDR2 sequences are SGHDN and FVKESK. CDR3 size: 15 residues. CDR3 region: CASSQGSQGWETQYF. The CDR3, as DNA: TGTGCCAGCAGCCAAGGATCGCAGGGGTGGGAGACCCAGTACTTC.

This clone was seen just once. The chain uses TRBV2 and TRBJ2-2; D may be TRBD1 or TRBD2 (5 bases each). CDR1 is SNHLY, CDR2 FYNNEI, per germline. Trimming shortened V by 3 bases and J by 7 bases, and 9 bases separated the two germline ends. This CDR3 has 13 amino acids. The CDR3 here is CASSDEGYGELFF. For the CDR3, the DNA is TGTGCCAGCAGTGATGAGGGGTACGGGGAGCTGTTTTTT.

This chain uses TRBV13 with TRBJ2-5, with 10 positions matching TRBD2. The V gene's germline CDR1 is PRHDT and CDR2 FYEKMQ (reference sequence). Trimming took 4 bases from V and 5 from J; bases not matched to a gene: 13. The CDR3 is 17 amino acids. Here the CDR3 reads CASSSKYEREGLETQYF. The CDR3 nucleotides read TGTGCCAGCAGCTCCAAATATGAGCGGGAGGGCCTGGAGACCCAGTACTTC.

The CDR3 sequence is CASSVGGPSGNTIYF. CDR3 DNA: TGTGCCAGCAGTGTTGGCGGCCCCTCTGGAAACACCATATATTTT. V is TRBV6-4 and J is TRBJ1-3; D gene ambiguous. There are 15 residues in the CDR3. The germline CDR1 and CDR2 sequences are MRHNA and SNTAGT. Trimming took off 4 bases at V and 0 bases at J, with 10 bases between the two ends.

The sample holds a few counts of this clone. The V and J genes are TRBV5-6 and TRBJ1-2; TRBD1 might be the D (6 bases). Germline V lookup: CDR1 SGHDT, CDR2 YYEEEE. V was clipped by 2 bases and J by 10 bases, with 12 bases between them. The CDR3 totals 12 residues. DNA for the CDR3: TGTGCCAGCAGCTTTACAGGGAACTCCTACACCTTC. This gives the protein CASSFTGNSYTF.

This clone was detected only once. This sequence joins TRBV9 and TRBJ2-7; a possible D gene is TRBD2 (5 bases). CDR1 and CDR2 from the germline V gene are SGDLS and YYNGEE. The CDR3 extends over 15 amino acids. V lost 3 bases and J 6 bases, leaving 19 bases between the germline ends. CDR3: CASSALPDTRSEQYF. The CDR3 DNA reads TGTGCCAGCAGCGCGCTTCCTGATACTAGGAGCGAGCAGTACTTC.

The rearrangement links TRBV25-1 to TRBJ2-3, with D unresolved. V lost 9 bases and J 2 bases, leaving 12 bases between the germline ends. Germline assignment: CDR1 MGHDK and CDR2 SYGVNS. This CDR3 is 13 amino acids long. This CDR3 reads CASRDLVTDTQYF. As DNA, the CDR3 is TGTGCCAGTCGAGACCTCGTCACAGATACGCAGTATTTT.

The V call is TRBV6-6, the J call TRBJ2-7; 9 bases map to TRBD1. In germline, CDR1 is MNHNY, CDR2 SVGAGI (reference sequence). The CDR3 length is 14 residues. Germline trimming cut 6 bases from V and 6 bases from J; bases unmatched to any gene: 9. The CDR3 region is CASRQGTGLREQYF. Written as DNA, the CDR3 is TGTGCCAGCAGGCAAGGGACAGGGCTTCGCGAGCAGTACTTC.

CDR3 protein: CASSVTGARVLTF. In nucleotides, the CDR3 is TGTGCCAGTAGTGTCACAGGTGCCCGCGTCCTGACTTTC. The chain employs TRBV19 and TRBJ2-6, with D perhaps TRBD1 (5 bases). Trimming shortened V by 5 bases and J by 12 bases, and 14 bases separated the two germline ends. The V gene's germline CDR1 is LNHDA and CDR2 SQIVND (reference sequence). The CDR3 spans 13 residues.

CDR3 residues: CASSLGQTQYGYTF. The CDR3 bases are TGCGCCAGCAGCTTGGGACAGACCCAATATGGCTACACCTTC. The chain is built from TRBV5-1 and TRBJ1-2, with D possibly matching TRBD1 (5 bases). Germline lookup yields CDR1 SGHRS and CDR2 YFSETQ. Trimming took 0 bases from V and 5 from J, leaving 11 bases between them. CDR3 size: 14 residues.

The chain uses TRBV6-5 and TRBJ1-6; D is unclear. V lost 6 bases to trimming and J lost 0 bases, with 9 bases between them. Germline CDR1 reads MNHEY; CDR2 reads SVGAGI. This CDR3 comprises 15 residues. CDR3 bases: TGTGCCAGCAGGCAAACTAGCTCCTATAATTCACCCCTCCACTTT. Encoded protein: CASRQTSSYNSPLHF.

The chain carries TRBV18 and TRBJ1-5; D is perhaps TRBD1 (5 bases). V gave up 3 bases and J gave up 7 bases, with 16 bases separating them. The CDR3 spans 15 residues. The germline gives CDR1 KGHSH, CDR2 LQKENI. The CDR3 bases are TGTGCCAGCTCACCGGGGGTGGAGAGGAACCAGCCCCAGCATTTT. Translated, it gives CASSPGVERNQPQHF. The variable domain in full, completed from reference TRBV18 and TRBJ1-5, reads NAGVMQNPRHLVRRRGQEARLRCSPMKGHSHVYWYRQLPEEGLKFMVYLQKENIIDESGMPKERFSAEFPKEGPSILRIQQVVRGDSAAYFCASSPGVERNQPQHFGDGTRLSIL.

This chain connects TRBV11-3 to TRBJ1-1; possibly TRBD1 for D (6 bases). The ends were cut back, 5 bases at V and 4 bases at J, with 17 bases in the middle. The CDR3 has 15 residues. Germline CDR1 reads SGHNT; CDR2 reads YENEEA. CDR3 sequence: CASSLRGELGTEAFF. For the CDR3, the DNA is TGTGCCAGCAGCCTGAGGGGGGAATTGGGCACTGAAGCTTTCTTT.

This clone was observed once. CDR3 DNA sequence: TGTGCCATGGACTCTGCTAGCGGTTTCTACGAGCAGTACTTC. It specifies CAMDSASGFYEQYF. This chain links TRBV30 with TRBJ2-7; TRBD2 aligns across 7 bases. The trim removed 8 bases at V and 3 bases at J, leaving 13 bases unmatched. Germline CDR1 reads GTSNPN; CDR2 reads SVGIG (reference sequence). There are 14 residues in the CDR3.

This clone was observed a single time. The chain uses TRBV19 and TRBJ1-1; D is uncertain. The germline gives CDR1 LNHDA, CDR2 SQIVND (reference sequence). The V and J ends lost 9 bases and 6 bases respectively, with 17 bases between them. The CDR3 has 13 residues. CDR3 sequence (DNA): TGTGCCAGCCTCCGGACGGAATACGCTGAAGCTTTCTTT. As protein: CASLRTEYAEAFF.

Relative to its sample, this clone is medium-sized. The J gene is TRBJ2-7, the V gene TRBV28; TRBD2 is a possible D gene (7 bases). Germline lookup yields CDR1 MDHEN and CDR2 SYDVKM. This CDR3 comprises 14 residues. V gave up 6 bases and J gave up 6 bases, with 18 bases separating them. CDR3 in DNA: TGTGCCAGCAGCCGACCGGAGGGGGGGACCGAGCAGTACTTC. Translated: CASSRPEGGTEQYF. The whole variable domain, filled in from reference TRBV28 and TRBJ2-7, reads DVKVTQSSRYLVKRTGEKVFLECVQDMDHENMFWYRQDPGLGLRLIYFSYDVKMKEKGDIPEGYSVSREKKERFSLILESASTNQTSMYLCASSRPEGGTEQYFGPGTRLTVT.

The V gene is TRBV5-6, the J gene TRBJ2-5; 13 bases map to TRBD2. The CDR3 runs to 15 residues. Trimming at V came to 4 bases and at J to 2 bases, leaving 2 bases not matched to a gene. Germline V gene lookup returns CDR1 SGHDT and CDR2 YYEEEE. The CDR3 protein is CASSLGLAGQETQYF. DNA for the CDR3: TGTGCCAGCAGCCTGGGACTAGCGGGACAAGAGACCCAGTACTTC. The full variable domain, its missing parts supplied by reference TRBV5-6 and TRBJ2-5, is DAGVTQSPTHLIKTRGQQVTLRCSPKSGHDTVSWYQQALGQGPQFIFQYYEEEERQRGNFPDRFSGHQFPNYSSELNVNALLLGDSALYLCASSLGLAGQETQYFGPGTRLLVL.

This clone has only one observation. The chain combines TRBV5-1 with TRBJ2-7; D assignment may be TRBD1 or TRBD2 (5 bases each). V was cut by 4 bases and J by 0 bases, with 14 bases left in between. The CDR3 spans 15 residues. Germline V CDR1 and CDR2: SGHRS, YFSETQ. The chain's CDR3 is CASSTQPGTSYEQYF. The CDR3 nucleotides read TGCGCCAGCAGCACACAGCCCGGGACCTCCTACGAGCAGTACTTC.

This clone came up a few times. This chain uses TRBV28 with TRBJ1-1; maybe TRBD1 (6 bases). Trimming cost V 2 bases and J 11 bases, with 15 bases left between them. The germline V gene has CDR1 MDHEN and CDR2 SYDVKM. The CDR3 has 13 amino acids. CDR3 in amino acids: CASSLGGGTWAFF. In nucleotides, the CDR3 is TGTGCCAGCAGTTTAGGAGGGGGGACTTGGGCTTTCTTT.

The chain recombines TRBV19 with TRBJ1-2; D is uncertain. CDR3 length: 13 amino acids. Germline assignment: CDR1 LNHDA and CDR2 SQIVND (reference sequence). Trimming took 7 bases from V and 2 from J, leaving 11 bases between them. As DNA, the CDR3 is TGTGCCAGTACTCCACCCGGCAACTATGGCTACACCTTC. Translation: CASTPPGNYGYTF.

The rearrangement joins TRBV4-1 to TRBJ1-5; D not certain. Trimming stripped 1 base from V and 9 bases from J, with 10 bases between. This CDR3 has 13 residues. Per the germline V gene, CDR1 is MGHRA and CDR2 is YSYEKL. CDR3 protein: CASSQGERGPQHF. In DNA form, the CDR3 reads TGCGCCAGCAGCCAAGGAGAGCGCGGGCCCCAGCATTTT.

The V and J genes are TRBV5-6 and TRBJ2-7; the D gene is possibly TRBD2 (5 bases). Looked up from germline, CDR1 is SGHDT and CDR2 is YYEEEE. The CDR3 spans 16 residues. V was shortened by 3 bases and J by 6 bases, with 22 bases between the two germline ends. CDR3 amino acids: CASSSFRARRSTEQYF. DNA for the CDR3: TGTGCCAGCAGCTCATTCCGGGCCAGGAGGAGCACCGAGCAGTACTTC. Full variable domain (outside the CDR3, taken from reference TRBV5-6 and TRBJ2-7): DAGVTQSPTHLIKTRGQQVTLRCSPKSGHDTVSWYQQALGQGPQFIFQYYEEEERQRGNFPDRFSGHQFPNYSSELNVNALLLGDSALYLCASSSFRARRSTEQYFGPGTRLTVT.

This clone was picked up one time. The V and J genes are TRBV5-4 and TRBJ1-1; the D is unclear. V was cut by 0 bases and J by 4 bases, with 10 bases left in between. This CDR3 spans 14 amino acids. Germline V CDR1 and CDR2: SGHNT, YYREEE (reference sequence). CDR3 coding DNA: TGTGCCAGCAGCTTGGGGGGTCGGGCCACTGAAGCTTTCTTT. This codes for CASSLGGRATEAFF.

The chain combines TRBV5-1 with TRBJ1-1; D might be TRBD1 (6 bases). CDR1 is SGHRS, CDR2 YFSETQ, per germline. V was trimmed by 0 bases and J by 3 bases, leaving 15 bases between them. This CDR3 spans 16 amino acids. The CDR3 nucleotides read TGCGCCAGCAGCTTGGGTACAGGGTCCGAGGACACTGAAGCTTTCTTT. It encodes CASSLGTGSEDTEAFF.

J is TRBJ1-2 and V is TRBV28; D is uncertain. The CDR3 sequence is 13 residues long. Deletions cut 6 bases from V and 6 bases from J, with 14 bases between. Per germline, CDR1 MDHEN and CDR2 SYDVKM. In nucleotides, the CDR3 is TGTGCCAGCAGGCGTCAGCCATCGGATGGCTACACCTTC. It yields the protein CASRRQPSDGYTF.

V usage is TRBV18 and J usage is TRBJ2-1; D perhaps matches TRBD1 (6 bases). In germline, CDR1 is KGHSH, CDR2 LQKENI. V lost 4 bases, J lost 5 bases, and 12 bases lay in between. The CDR3 is 14 amino acids. CDR3 loop: CASSLRQADNEQFF. The DNA for the CDR3 is TGTGCCAGCTCACTCCGACAGGCGGACAATGAGCAGTTCTTC.

This rearrangement joins TRBV7-6 to TRBJ2-1, with D unresolved. The CDR3 length is 12 residues. Trimming stripped 2 bases from V and 8 bases from J, with 7 bases between. CDR1 and CDR2 (germline): SGHVS, FNYEAQ. Here the CDR3 reads CASSLPGDEQFF. CDR3 nucleotides: TGTGCCAGCAGCTTACCTGGGGATGAGCAGTTCTTC.

This clone is categorized as medium-sized (0.01 to 0.1%). This chain connects TRBV6-1 to TRBJ2-1, with no clear D. There are 16 residues in the CDR3. V gave up 2 bases and J gave up 3 bases, with 14 bases separating them. CDR1 MNHNS and CDR2 SASEGT come from the germline V gene. The DNA for the CDR3 is TGTGCCAGCAGTGAACGGACCCATACCCTCTACAATGAGCAGTTCTTC. This translates into CASSERTHTLYNEQFF.